These T cell receptor beta chains were read from a single sample in a study of T-cell memory formation after mild COVID-19. TCRdb redid the calling of the 5' RACE reads with MiXCR, one entry per CDR3 protein. The profile covers 500,000 to 600,000 distinct CDR3 sequences, with about a sixth appearing a single time and 9.5% to 15% taken by the ten largest. Sequenced input: PBMCs or a T cell subset sorted from them (not recorded which). These receptors originate from an adult woman who had mild COVID-19 (a few samples of this study predate the infection). Cell type and time point are not known. CDR3s include the opening cysteine and the closing phenylalanine or tryptophan. The D gene is left open where the match is weak. Size is omitted from some rows. Given values are once, few, many or a class for expanded clones.

-	TRBV12-3/TRBV12-4	TRBD2	TRBJ2-7	TGTGCCAGCAGTCCCTCTAGCGGGAGCTCCTACGAGCAGTACTTC	CASSPSSGSSYEQYF
-	TRBV9	-	TRBJ1-2	TGTGCCAGCAGCGTATATGAGGGCTCCTATGGCTACACCTTC	CASSVYEGSYGYTF
-	TRBV5-6	TRBD1	TRBJ1-2	TGTGCCAGCAGCTTGGGGGACAGGGCGAACTATGGCTACACCTTC	CASSLGDRANYGYTF
-	TRBV5-5	-	TRBJ2-2	TGTGCCAGCAGCTTGGTAAGACGGGAGCTGTTTTTT	CASSLVRRELFF
-	TRBV3-1	TRBD1	TRBJ2-2	TGTGCCAGCAGCCACAGACAGGGTACCACCGGGGAGCTGTTTTTT	CASSHRQGTTGELFF
-	TRBV25-1	-	TRBJ2-6	TGTGCCAGCAGTGATACGGGCCCCAACGTCCTGACTTTC	CASSDTGPNVLTF
-	TRBV6-2/TRBV6-3	TRBD2	TRBJ2-3	TGTGCCAGCAGAACGTACGGGACTAGGTCAGATACGCAGTATTTT	CASRTYGTRSDTQYF
-	TRBV5-4	TRBD2	TRBJ2-7	TGTGCCAGCTCTGGTACTCCTAGCGGGGAACCCTACGAGCAGTACTTC	CASSGTPSGEPYEQYF
few	TRBV20-1	TRBD1	TRBJ2-7	TGCAGTGCTGGGGACAGGGGCACCTACGAGCAGTACTTC	CSAGDRGTYEQYF
-	TRBV11-2	-	TRBJ2-1	TGTGCCAGCAGCTTACCCTTCGCCCCCTACAATGAGCAGTTCTTC	CASSLPFAPYNEQFF
-	TRBV12-5	TRBD1	TRBJ2-1	TGTGCTAGTGCCCAGTCAGGGGGAAAGTATGAGCAGTTCTTC	CASAQSGGKYEQFF
few	TRBV27	-	TRBJ1-2	TGTGCCAGCAGTCCCCGGACAGCTACGTCTAACTATGGCTACACCTTC	CASSPRTATSNYGYTF
-	TRBV7-6	-	TRBJ2-5	TGTGCCAGCAGCTTAGCGCTTTCGAGCGCCCAGTACTTC	CASSLALSSAQYF
few	TRBV12-3/TRBV12-4	-	TRBJ2-1	TGTGCCAGCAGCCGTGCTCTGAGTCTGTTCTTC	CASSRALSLFF
-	TRBV20-1	-	TRBJ1-1	TGCAGTGTCGAGGGGGACACTGAAGCTTTCTTT	CSVEGDTEAFF
few	TRBV20-1	TRBD2	TRBJ2-5	TGCAGTGCTAGACTAGCGGGAGGTCCGGGGGAGACCCAGTACTTC	CSARLAGGPGETQYF
-	TRBV4-2	TRBD1	TRBJ2-7	TGTGCCAGCAGCCCTACAGGGGCCATGGGATACGAGCAGTACTTC	CASSPTGAMGYEQYF
few	TRBV20-1	TRBD2	TRBJ2-7	TGCAGTGCTAGACCAACGGGGGAGGGGTCCTACGAGCAGTACTTC	CSARPTGEGSYEQYF
-	TRBV24-1	-	TRBJ2-1	TGTGCCACCAGTGAAGCCCTCGGGAATGAGCAGTTCTTC	CATSEALGNEQFF
many	TRBV5-1	-	TRBJ2-1	TGCGCCAGCAGCTTGGCCTGGAGCTACAATGAGCAGTTCTTC	CASSLAWSYNEQFF
-	TRBV9	-	TRBJ1-1	TGTGCCAGCGGGGGGCGGGGGACTGAAGCTTTCTTT	CASGGRGTEAFF
-	TRBV5-1	-	TRBJ2-7	TGCGCCAGCAGCTGGGGCCGGGGCGAGCAGTACTTC	CASSWGRGEQYF
-	TRBV10-3	TRBD1	TRBJ2-2	TGTGCCATCAGGCCAGGGGGTGTCGGGGAGCTGTTTTTT	CAIRPGGVGELFF
-	TRBV19	-	TRBJ1-1	TGTGCCAGTAGTCTCCACTTCCCGGGACCCTGGAGGACTGAAGCTTTCTTT	CASSLHFPGPWRTEAFF
-	TRBV9	-	TRBJ1-1	TGTGCCAGCAGCGTACGGGCAGGAAACACTGAAGCTTTCTTT	CASSVRAGNTEAFF
few	TRBV21-1	-	TRBJ2-1	TGTGCCAGCAGCAACTGTGACAATGAGCAGTTCTTC	CASSNCDNEQFF
-	TRBV6-1	TRBD2	TRBJ2-7	TGTGCCAGCAGTGTTGCGCCTAGCGGACCCTACGAGCAGTACTTC	CASSVAPSGPYEQYF
many	TRBV7-9	-	TRBJ2-7	TGTGCCAGCAGCTTAGAGATGCGGCCCTACGAGCAGTACTTC	CASSLEMRPYEQYF
-	TRBV2	-	TRBJ2-6	TGTGCCAGCAGGGTTCAGGGGCCGGGGGCCAACGTCCTGACTTTC	CASRVQGPGANVLTF
few	TRBV12-3/TRBV12-4	-	TRBJ2-1	TGTGCCAGCAGTACCCGACTAGAACAGTTCTTC	CASSTRLEQFF
-	TRBV24-1	-	TRBJ2-3	TGTGCCACCAGTGATCCTGGCCGGGAGTTGGGAGATACGCAGTATTTT	CATSDPGRELGDTQYF
many	TRBV20-1	TRBD1	TRBJ2-3	TGCAGTGCCCGACAGGGGGATAGCACAGATACGCAGTATTTT	CSARQGDSTDTQYF
few	TRBV5-1	-	TRBJ2-1	TGCGCCAGCAGCTTGAGCCTAGCCCCGGCTGAGCAGTTCTTC	CASSLSLAPAEQFF
-	TRBV24-1	-	TRBJ2-1	TGTGCCACCAGTGATTTATATGCCGGGACCTACAATGAGCAGTTCTTC	CATSDLYAGTYNEQFF
few	TRBV2	TRBD1	TRBJ1-1	TGTGCCAGCAGGACAGGGGCCGGAGGTACCGAAGCTTTCTTT	CASRTGAGGTEAFF
-	TRBV15	-	TRBJ1-6	TGTGCCACCAGCAGAGCAAGGGGAGATAATTCACCCCTCCACTTT	CATSRARGDNSPLHF
-	TRBV25-1	-	TRBJ2-7	TGTGCCGGAAAGGGTTTGTCCTACGAGCAGTACTTC	CAGKGLSYEQYF
-	TRBV7-8	TRBD1	TRBJ2-7	TGTGCCAGCAGCCTTGGGGGCTACAGGGGGAGAGCCTACGAGCAGTACTTC	CASSLGGYRGRAYEQYF
-	TRBV24-1	-	TRBJ2-1	TGTGCCACCAGTGGGGGGCTGCGAGGTGAGCAGTTCTTC	CATSGGLRGEQFF
many	TRBV7-9	-	TRBJ2-3	TGTGCCAGCAGCTTAGCCTCCGGGACGGGTACCACAGATACGCAGTATTTT	CASSLASGTGTTDTQYF
few	TRBV5-3	TRBD2	TRBJ2-1	TGTGCCAGAAGCCCCTACCCCGGCGGGAGTCCCTACAATGAGCAGTTCTTC	CARSPYPGGSPYNEQFF
-	TRBV5-1	TRBD1	TRBJ1-6	TGCGCCAGCAGCCAAGGACAGGATAATTCACCCCTCCACTTT	CASSQGQDNSPLHF
many	TRBV20-1	TRBD1	TRBJ1-1	TGCAGTGCTAGAGATCTGACAGGGACTGAAGCTTTCTTT	CSARDLTGTEAFF
few	TRBV5-6	-	TRBJ1-3	TGTGCCAGCAGCTCTGACAGCTCCTCTGGAAACACCATATATTTT	CASSSDSSSGNTIYF